Below, 23 T cell receptor beta chains from the same sample are listed, as sequenced in a study of response to subunit inactivated influenza vaccine. Using its own MiXCR run on the RT-PCR reads, TCRdb lists one record per CDR3 protein. The sample lists some 800,000 distinct CDR3 sequences; approximately 22% were seen once. The source was PBMCs from blood, collected around 5 days after vaccination. The receptors were sampled from a middle-aged man who received an inactivated influenza vaccine.

This chain uses TRBV12-3 or TRBV12-4 with TRBJ2-5, with 11 positions matching TRBD2. This CDR3 spans 15 amino acids. Unmatched junction bases numbered 3, after V lost 1 base and J lost 5 bases. The CDR3 loop reads CASSLGGTSGETQYF. The CDR3 bases are TGTGCCAGCAGTTTAGGGGGGACTAGCGGTGAGACCCAGTACTTC.

The chain couples TRBV28 to TRBJ1-5, with 7 positions matching TRBD1. CDR1 and CDR2 (germline): MDHEN, SYDVKM. This CDR3 has 15 residues. J lost 4 bases, V lost 3 bases, and 6 bases had no gene match. In DNA form, the CDR3 reads TGTGCCAGCAGTTTGGAGGGGGCGCTGAATCAGCCCCAGCATTTT. This encodes CASSLEGALNQPQHF.

The genes are TRBV6-6 and TRBJ2-5, with D uncertain. Germline V CDR1 and CDR2: MNHNY, SVGAGI (reference sequence). This CDR3 is built from 13 residues. The ends were cut back, 3 bases at V and 4 bases at J, with 9 bases in the middle. In DNA form, the CDR3 reads TGTGCCAGCAGTTATTCTGCTGCAGAGACCCAGTACTTC. Protein: CASSYSAAETQYF.

The gene calls are TRBV18 and TRBJ2-7; 7 nucleotides match TRBD2. The length of the CDR3 is 16 residues. J lost 3 bases, V lost 4 bases, and 12 bases had no gene match. The germline CDR1 and CDR2 sequences are KGHSH and LQKENI. CDR3 DNA sequence: TGTGCCAGCTCACAACCCGCCGTGAGCGGGAACTACGAGCAGTACTTC. Translation: CASSQPAVSGNYEQYF.

This clonotype was seen a handful of times. The chain employs TRBV6-2 or TRBV6-3 and TRBJ2-3; unclear D gene. This CDR3 contains 12 residues. The germline gives CDR1 MNHEY, CDR2 SVGEGT. The germline V and J ends were trimmed by 2 bases and 8 bases, with 8 bases remaining between them. Here the CDR3 DNA reads TGTGCCAGCAGTTACGATGCCTTTACGCAGTATTTT. It translates to CASSYDAFTQYF.

CDR3 loop: CASSPSGKYTDTQYF. The CDR3 nucleotides read TGTGCCAGCAGTCCTAGCGGGAAATATACAGATACGCAGTATTTT. V is TRBV11-3 and J is TRBJ2-3, with TRBD2 matching 9 bases. The germline V gene encodes CDR1 SGHNT and CDR2 YENEEA. V lost 6 bases and J lost 3; bases outside the gene matches: 7. This CDR3 comprises 15 residues. The full variable domain, completed using reference TRBV11-3 and TRBJ2-3, is EAGVVQSPRYKIIEKKQPVAFWCNPISGHNTLYWYLQNLGQGPELLIRYENEEAVDDSQLPKDRFSAERLKGVDSTLKIQPAELGDSAVYLCASSPSGKYTDTQYFGPGTRLTVL.

The V gene is TRBV6-1, the J gene TRBJ1-3; 7 positions match TRBD1. CDR3 length: 14 residues. V shed 5 bases, J shed 0 bases, and the junction held 1 base outside the gene matches. The germline V gene encodes CDR1 MNHNS and CDR2 SASEGT. CDR3 sequence: CASSTGVSGNTIYF. CDR3 nucleotide sequence: TGTGCCAGCAGTACAGGGGTCTCTGGAAACACCATATATTTT.

This clonotype showed up just a few times. The gene calls are TRBV5-1 and TRBJ1-1; possibly TRBD1 for D (5 bases). V lost 4 bases to trimming and J lost 0 bases, with 16 bases between them. This CDR3 spans 16 amino acids. Germline V gene sequence: CDR1 SGHRS, CDR2 YFSETQ. This CDR3 is CASSPGAGRMNTEAFF. The CDR3 bases are TGCGCCAGCAGCCCCGGGGCAGGGAGAATGAACACTGAAGCTTTCTTT. The whole variable domain, filled in from reference TRBV5-1 and TRBJ1-1, reads KAGVTQTPRYLIKTRGQQVTLSCSPISGHRSVSWYQQTPGQGLQFLFEYFSETQRNKGNFPGRFSGRQFSNSRSEMNVSTLELGDSALYLCASSPGAGRMNTEAFFGQGTRLTVV.

Comments on this clonotype: This could be a read error, since a much larger clone is one nucleotide away. The chain employs TRBV7-2 and TRBJ1-5; D is undetermined. This CDR3 is 15 amino acids long. Germline-derived CDR1 and CDR2 are SGHTA and FQGNSA. The CDR3 reads CASSPRAQVDHPQHF. The CDR3 bases are TGTGCCAGCAGCCCCCGGGCCCAAGTCGATCACCCCCAGCATTTT.

The chain links TRBV5-6 to TRBJ2-3; D remains unclear. CDR3 length: 16 residues. Trimming shortened V by 0 bases and J by 6 bases, and 17 bases separated the two germline ends. CDR1 is SGHDT, CDR2 YYEEEE, per germline. CDR3 in DNA: TGTGCCAGCAGCTTGGTTAGTAGGGTCGGCTGGGATACGCAGTATTTT. This codes for CASSLVSRVGWDTQYF.

This chain joins TRBV11-2 and TRBJ2-1; D unclear. This CDR3 has 14 amino acids. V was clipped by 2 bases and J by 5 bases, with 10 bases between them. CDR1 and CDR2 from the germline V gene are SGHAT and FQNNGV. The CDR3 bases are TGTGCCAGCAGCTTAACCCCCCGGGACAATGAGCAGTTCTTC. This codes for CASSLTPRDNEQFF.

In this sample, this clonotype turned up a few times. The rearrangement links TRBV5-1 to TRBJ2-2; 7 bases match TRBD1. CDR1 is SGHRS and CDR2 is YFSETQ in the germline V gene. There are 16 residues in the CDR3. V gave up 0 bases and J gave up 4 bases; unmatched junction bases: 6. The CDR3 nucleotides are TGCGCCAGCAGCTTGGTAGGGACAGCGATCACCGGGGAGCTGTTTTTT. Its protein is CASSLVGTAITGELFF.

The chain joins TRBV20-1 to TRBJ2-7; 8 bases are shared with TRBD2. CDR1 and CDR2 (germline): DFQATT, SNEGSKA (reference sequence). The J segment lost 5 bases and the V segment lost 6 bases, leaving 9 bases of the junction unmatched. The CDR3 loop spans 13 amino acids. The CDR3: CSAQSGSQNEQYF. The CDR3 region has the DNA TGCAGTGCCCAGAGCGGGAGCCAAAACGAGCAGTACTTC.

J is TRBJ2-5 and V is TRBV10-3, with D possibly TRBD1 on 6 matching bases. Germline V gene data show CDR1 as ENHRY and CDR2 as SYGVKD. The length of the CDR3 is 15 residues. Trimming shortened V by 4 bases and J by 0 bases, and 12 bases separated the two germline ends. CDR3 in amino acids: CAISGSGQHQETQYF. The CDR3 DNA follows: TGTGCCATCAGTGGGAGCGGACAGCACCAAGAGACCCAGTACTTC.

This clonotype was observed a handful of times. The chain has TRBV12-3 or TRBV12-4 and TRBJ2-1, with D perhaps TRBD2 (5 bases). This CDR3 spans 19 amino acids. Deletions cut 1 base from V and 1 base from J, with 20 bases between. CDR3 protein: CASSLVPGLGVRSYNEQFF. For the CDR3, the DNA is TGTGCCAGCAGTTTAGTCCCAGGACTGGGCGTAAGGTCCTACAATGAGCAGTTCTTC.

The V call is TRBV7-2, the J call TRBJ1-6, with no clear D. Trimming removed 4 bases at V and 7 bases at J, with 11 bases between. The germline CDR1 and CDR2 sequences are SGHTA and FQGNSA. This CDR3 has 14 amino acids. The CDR3 reads CASSYTGNNSPLHF. In DNA form, the CDR3 reads TGTGCCAGCAGCTATACCGGGAACAATTCACCCCTCCACTTT.

V gene TRBV5-6 combines with J gene TRBJ1-4; D is undetermined. Trimming took 2 bases from V and 0 from J, leaving 23 bases between them. This CDR3 has 20 amino acids. The germline V gene encodes CDR1 SGHDT and CDR2 YYEEEE. The CDR3: CASSLNFLSTPWATNEKLFF. In DNA, the CDR3 is TGTGCCAGCAGCTTAAATTTTCTATCGACACCCTGGGCAACTAATGAAAAACTGTTTTTT.

This chain uses TRBV6-1 with TRBJ2-2, with 9 bases that match TRBD2. This CDR3 has 16 amino acids. Germline V CDR1 and CDR2: MNHNS, SASEGT. Trimming at V came to 10 bases and at J to 2 bases, leaving 11 bases not matched to a gene. CDR3 loop: CAILAGSSFNTGELFF. The CDR3 DNA sequence: TGTGCCATCCTAGCGGGGTCCAGCTTCAACACCGGGGAGCTGTTTTTT.

The chain links TRBV7-2 to TRBJ2-7; unclear D gene. Germline CDR1 is SGHTA and CDR2 is FQGNSA. The CDR3 length is 15 residues. Trimming stripped 1 base from V and 1 base from J, with 11 bases between. CDR3 region: CASSLEKWRSYEQYF. In nucleotides, the CDR3 is TGTGCCAGCAGCTTAGAAAAGTGGCGGTCCTACGAGCAGTACTTC.

The sample holds a few counts of this clonotype. The chain joins TRBV7-8 to TRBJ2-2, with 7 bases lining up with TRBD1. J lost 4 bases, V lost 1 base, and 6 bases had no gene match. This CDR3 contains 16 residues. CDR1 SGHVS and CDR2 FQNEAQ come from the germline V gene. CDR3 region: CASSLVRQGSTGELFF. The DNA for the CDR3 is TGTGCCAGCAGCTTAGTAAGACAGGGAAGCACCGGGGAGCTGTTTTTT.

The chain employs TRBV4-1 and TRBJ2-3; no clear D gene. From germline, CDR1 is MGHRA and CDR2 YSYEKL. V was clipped by 5 bases and J by 6 bases, with 15 bases between them. This CDR3 has 14 residues. CDR3: CASSLRKHPDTQYF. CDR3 sequence (DNA): TGCGCCAGCAGCTTAAGGAAACATCCGGATACGCAGTATTTT.

A few counts support this clonotype. V usage is TRBV5-6 and J usage is TRBJ2-3; 9 positions match TRBD2. Looked up from germline, CDR1 is SGHDT and CDR2 is YYEEEE. The CDR3 loop spans 17 amino acids. V shed 6 bases, J shed 4 bases, and the junction held 15 bases outside the gene matches. For the CDR3, the DNA is TGTGCCAGCAACCCTTCGACGGGAGCTAGCGGGGCAGATACGCAGTATTTT. It is translated as CASNPSTGASGADTQYF.

In this sample, this clonotype turned up a few times. This chain links TRBV21-1 with TRBJ1-6; the DNA was not used to check the table's D call, TRBD1. TRBV21-1 is a pseudogene segment. The CDR3 has 18 residues. The CDR3 region is CASSKMWDSRVRDSPLHF. The CDR3 DNA follows: TGTGCCAGCAGCAAAATGTGGGACAGCCGGGTCAGAGATTCACCCCTCCACTTT.